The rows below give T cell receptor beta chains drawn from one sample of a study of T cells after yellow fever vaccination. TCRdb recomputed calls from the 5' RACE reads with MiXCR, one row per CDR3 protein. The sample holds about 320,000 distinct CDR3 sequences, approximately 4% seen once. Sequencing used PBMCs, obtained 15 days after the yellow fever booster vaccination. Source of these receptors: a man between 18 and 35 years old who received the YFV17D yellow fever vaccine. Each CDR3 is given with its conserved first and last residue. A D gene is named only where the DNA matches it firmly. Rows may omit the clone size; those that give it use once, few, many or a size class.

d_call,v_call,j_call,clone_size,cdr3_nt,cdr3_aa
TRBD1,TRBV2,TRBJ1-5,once,TGTGCCTGCAGTGCCATAGGACAGGGGCGGCAGCCCCAGCATTTT,CACSAIGQGRQPQHF
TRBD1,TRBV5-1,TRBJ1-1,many,TGCGCCAGCAGCTTGGGGAGACAGGGGAACACTGAAGCTTTCTTT,CASSLGRQGNTEAFF
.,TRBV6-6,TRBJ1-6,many,TGTGCCTGCAAGCGAGAGAATCTGAATTCACCCCTCCACTTT,CACKRENLNSPLHF
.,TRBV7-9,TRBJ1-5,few,TGTGCCAGCAGCTTAGTCGGCAGGGGCCCTAATCAGCCCCAGCATTTT,CASSLVGRGPNQPQHF
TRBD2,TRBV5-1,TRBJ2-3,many,TGCGCCAGCAGCTTGACTAGCGACGGATATACGCAGTATTTT,CASSLTSDGYTQYF
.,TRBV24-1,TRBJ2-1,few,TGTGCCACCAGTGCAGGGGTCAGTTCCTACAATGAGCAGTTCTTC,CATSAGVSSYNEQFF
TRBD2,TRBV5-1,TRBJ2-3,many,TGCGCCAGCAGCCCTACCCCTAGCGGGGGAACAGATACGCAGTATTTT,CASSPTPSGGTDTQYF
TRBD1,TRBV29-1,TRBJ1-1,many,TGCAGCGTTGAGTCAGTGGGACAGGGCGGTCGGGCGGGAGAAGCTTTCTTT,CSVESVGQGGRAGEAFF
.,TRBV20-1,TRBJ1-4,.,TGCAGTGCTAGAGACTACGGAGGCGGGGGAGAAAAACTGTTTTTT,CSARDYGGGGEKLFF
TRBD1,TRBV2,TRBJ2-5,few,TGTGCCAGCAGTGAAAAAGGGGGCCGGGAGACCCAGTACTTC,CASSEKGGRETQYF
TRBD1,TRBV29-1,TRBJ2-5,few,TGCAGCGTCCAATCCGCTTCCGGGACAGGTTGGGGAGAGACCCAGTACTTC,CSVQSASGTGWGETQYF
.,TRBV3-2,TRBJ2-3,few,TGTGCCAGCAGCCAAGTTCAGTTTTCAGAAATAGGCCGGGAGACAGATACGCAGTATTTT,CASSQVQFSEIGRETDTQYF
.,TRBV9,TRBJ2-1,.,TGTGCCAGCAGCGTCGGAGGGCGAATATCCTACAATGAGCAGTTCTTC,CASSVGGRISYNEQFF
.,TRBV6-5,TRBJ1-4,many,TGTGCCAGCAAACGGACCGGGGCTCTCGGATACGAAAAACTGTTTTTT,CASKRTGALGYEKLFF
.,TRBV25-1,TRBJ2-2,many,TGTGCCAGCAGGGAGAGCGGGAACACCGGGGAGCTGTTTTTT,CASRESGNTGELFF
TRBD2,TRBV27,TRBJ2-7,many,TGTGCCAGCAGTTCAGGACTAGCGGGGCGCGAGCAGTACTTC,CASSSGLAGREQYF
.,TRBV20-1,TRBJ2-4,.,TGCAGTGCTGGAAGGGCAGAAGCCAAAAACATTCAGTACTTC,CSAGRAEAKNIQYF
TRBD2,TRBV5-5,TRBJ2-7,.,TGTGCCAGCAGCTTTGGGCAGGGACTAACCTACGAGCAGTACTTC,CASSFGQGLTYEQYF
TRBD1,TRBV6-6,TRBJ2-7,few,TGTGCCAGCAGTTGGCGGACAGGGAACTACGAGCAGTACTTC,CASSWRTGNYEQYF
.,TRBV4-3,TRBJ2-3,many,TGCGCCAGCAGCCCCCGGACCACAGATACGCAGTATTTT,CASSPRTTDTQYF
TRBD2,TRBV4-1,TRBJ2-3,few,TGCGCCAGCAGCCAAGATTTGCTAGCGGGGTACACAGATACGCAGTATTTT,CASSQDLLAGYTDTQYF
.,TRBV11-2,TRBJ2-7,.,TGTGCCAGCAGCATCTCAACGGGGAGCTCCTACGAGCAGTACTTC,CASSISTGSSYEQYF
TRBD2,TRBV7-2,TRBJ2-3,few,TGTGCCAGCAGCCCGCAGCGGGGGAGTGATACGCAGTATTTT,CASSPQRGSDTQYF
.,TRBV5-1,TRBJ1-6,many,TGCGCCAGCAGCTTAATTACAGGCGGCGGATCTGATTCACCCCTCCACTTT,CASSLITGGGSDSPLHF
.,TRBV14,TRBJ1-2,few,TGTGCCAGCAGCTGGAGGGTCAACTATGGCTACACCTTC,CASSWRVNYGYTF
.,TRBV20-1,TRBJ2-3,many,TGCAGTGCTAGAGCTCTAGAAGTGAGCGTCTATCCCACAGATACGCAGTATTTT,CSARALEVSVYPTDTQYF
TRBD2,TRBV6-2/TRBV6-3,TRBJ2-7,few,TGTGCCATCGGGACTAGCGGGGGCCGTCCGGGGGAGCAGTACTTC,CAIGTSGGRPGEQYF
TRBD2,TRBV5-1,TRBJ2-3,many,TGCGCCAGCAGCTTTCAGAGCGGGGGATCAATGGATACGCAGTATTTT,CASSFQSGGSMDTQYF
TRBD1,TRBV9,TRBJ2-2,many,TGTGCCAGCAGCGTAGAGGGGGCGAGAACCGGGGAGCTGTTTTTT,CASSVEGARTGELFF
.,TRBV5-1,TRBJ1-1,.,TGCGCCAGCAGCTTGGGGTCCGTGAACACTGAAGCTTTCTTT,CASSLGSVNTEAFF
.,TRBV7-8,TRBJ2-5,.,TGTGCCAGCAGCCCCGGTGTGGGTCGTGGGGACGGGGAGACCCAGTACTTC,CASSPGVGRGDGETQYF
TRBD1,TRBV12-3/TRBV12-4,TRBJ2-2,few,TGTGCCAGCAGACGAACGGGACAGGGGACCGGGGAGCTGTTTTTT,CASRRTGQGTGELFF
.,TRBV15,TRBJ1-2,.,TGTGCCACCAGCAGAGCTCGGGGGAACTATGGCTACACCTTC,CATSRARGNYGYTF
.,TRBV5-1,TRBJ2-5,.,TGCGCCAGCAGCAACCATCCCGGGGGATCGGAGACCCAGTACTTC,CASSNHPGGSETQYF
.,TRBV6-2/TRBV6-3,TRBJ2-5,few,TGTGCCAGCAGCCTCGGTCCCACGAAGACCCAGTACTTC,CASSLGPTKTQYF
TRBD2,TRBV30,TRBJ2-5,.,TGTGCCTGGAGCGATTGGACTAGCGGGCAAGAGACCCAGTACTTC,CAWSDWTSGQETQYF
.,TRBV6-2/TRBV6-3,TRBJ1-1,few,TGTGCCAGCAGTCAAACGCGACAGTTGAACACTGAAGCTTTCTTT,CASSQTRQLNTEAFF
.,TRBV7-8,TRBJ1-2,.,TGTGCCAGCAGCTTAGTCGTGGATTATGGCTACACCTTC,CASSLVVDYGYTF
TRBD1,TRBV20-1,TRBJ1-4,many,TGCAGTGCTAGATCCTTGACAGGGGGACCCACTAATGAAAAACTGTTTTTT,CSARSLTGGPTNEKLFF
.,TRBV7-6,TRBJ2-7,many,TGTGCCAGCAGCAGCAGGGTCCGCTCCTACGAGCAGTACTTC,CASSSRVRSYEQYF
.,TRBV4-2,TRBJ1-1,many,TGTGCCAGCAGCCAAGATCCCCAGGAGAACACTGAAGCTTTCTTT,CASSQDPQENTEAFF
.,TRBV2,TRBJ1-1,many,TGTGCCAGCACCGAAGACAGCCTGAACACTGAAGCTTTCTTT,CASTEDSLNTEAFF
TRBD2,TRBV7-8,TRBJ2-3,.,TGTGCCAGCAGCTTCGCTAGCGGGGGCTACACAGATACGCAGTATTTT,CASSFASGGYTDTQYF
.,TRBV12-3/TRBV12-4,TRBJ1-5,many,TGTGCCAGCAGTTTTGGGGGGAATCAGCCCCAGCATTTT,CASSFGGNQPQHF
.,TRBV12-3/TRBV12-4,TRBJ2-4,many,TGTGCCAGCAGTCCCTCTACTGTGGTGAACATTCAGTACTTC,CASSPSTVVNIQYF
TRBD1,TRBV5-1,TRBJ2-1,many,TGCGCCAGCAGCTTGGTAAAAGGGGGCGCTCCCAACAATGAGCAGTTCTTC,CASSLVKGGAPNNEQFF
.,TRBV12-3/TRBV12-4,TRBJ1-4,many,TGTGCCAGCAGTTTACAGGCGGCGACCCGGTTTTTT,CASSLQAATRFF
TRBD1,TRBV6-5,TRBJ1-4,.,TGTGCCAGCAGCGACAGGGGAAAACTGTTTTTT,CASSDRGKLFF
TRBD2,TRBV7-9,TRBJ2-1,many,TGTGCCAGCAGCACAACGGGACTAGCTATTCCCAATGAGCAGTTCTTC,CASSTTGLAIPNEQFF
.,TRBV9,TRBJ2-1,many,TGTGCCAGCAGCGTAGGAGCTACCTCCTACAATGAGCAGTTCTTC,CASSVGATSYNEQFF
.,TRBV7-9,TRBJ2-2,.,TGTGCCAGCAGCCCCGTACAGAGAGGAGGATTCGGGGAGCTGTTTTTT,CASSPVQRGGFGELFF